This TCR beta chain stems from a study of cytomegalovirus exposure and HLA in healthy donors. The wider study: Roughly 89 million unique TCR sequences came from HLA-typed donors in an early release. Study-level points and caveats: In a later analysis, several top co-occurrence clusters appeared linked to parvovirus B19, influenza, CMV and Epstein-Barr virus. It was assumed in the presence/absence analyses that sequencing depth was roughly uniform across donors.

The PCR used 60 Vbeta and 13 Jbeta primers. The protocol was immunoSEQ multiplex PCR, while the TCRdb copy is restricted to in-frame clones and leaves out a portion. This sample has some 85,000 clones; roughly 83% occur once, and the top ten carry approximately 2.1%. Regarding this clone: The antigen is undetermined.

This CDR3 is 16 amino acids long. Per germline, CDR1 SNHLY and CDR2 FYNNEI. The germline V and J ends were trimmed by 3 bases and 0 bases, with 9 bases remaining between them. This receptor was taken from a young man in good health and CMV-seronegative. The chain uses TRBV2 and TRBJ2-6, with unresolved D. Sequencing was carried out using PBMCs. The CDR3 is CASSDLYPSGANVLTF. For the CDR3, the DNA is TGTGCCAGCAGTGATCTGTATCCCTCTGGGGCCAACGTCCTGACTTTC.